Following are 23 T cell receptor beta chains from one sample sequenced in a study of human T cells and chemical hapten exposure. Time point specified: patch test 3, about 24 weeks after DPC sensitization. Treatment described: therapeutic diphenylcyclopropenone sensitization with weekly scalp DPC. One entry per CDR3 protein results from TCRdb running MiXCR on the RACE reads. This table holds 55,000 to 75,000 distinct CDR3 sequences, under 15% found once. Sample: whole blood, taken in connection with sensitization to the hapten diphenylcyclopropenone (DPC). The receptor set was obtained from a man aged 25 to 40 with alopecia areata. Some clones in this sample may be carry-over from other donors' samples.

The chain links TRBV11-1 to TRBJ1-1; D not resolved. This CDR3 has 13 amino acids. V lost 5 bases and J lost 3, with 10 bases in between. The germline gives CDR1 SGHAT, CDR2 FQDESV (reference sequence). The CDR3 sequence: CASSLMTYTEAFF. The CDR3 nucleotides are TGTGCCAGCAGCCTTATGACCTACACTGAAGCTTTCTTT.

The V and J genes are TRBV10-3 and TRBJ2-7; D is undetermined. Germline CDR1 ENHRY, CDR2 SYGVKD. The V end was cut by 0 bases, the J end by 5 bases, with 2 bases between. The CDR3 has 11 amino acids. This CDR3 reads CAISESHEQYF. The DNA for the CDR3 is TGTGCCATCAGTGAGTCGCACGAGCAGTACTTC.

This clonotype was detected once. V gene TRBV5-1 combines with J gene TRBJ2-7; the D gene could be TRBD1 or TRBD2 (5 bases each). The CDR3 has 15 amino acids. The germline V and J ends were trimmed by 5 bases and 3 bases, with 18 bases remaining between them. The germline gives CDR1 SGHRS, CDR2 YFSETQ. Here the CDR3 reads CASSQGVVGNYEQYF. The CDR3 bases are TGCGCCAGCAGTCAGGGAGTCGTGGGGAACTACGAGCAGTACTTC.

This clonotype has at least ten counts. This chain connects TRBV5-4 to TRBJ2-5; 9 bases match TRBD1. CDR1 SGHNT and CDR2 YYREEE come from the germline V gene (reference sequence). V was clipped by 4 bases and J by 1 base; unmatched bases: 5. The CDR3 loop spans 15 amino acids. The CDR3 spells CASSRLGQGQETQYF. CDR3 DNA sequence: TGTGCCAGCAGCAGATTGGGACAGGGCCAAGAGACCCAGTACTTC.

The gene calls are TRBV21-1 and TRBJ1-3. TRBV21-1 is an annotated pseudogene. CDR3 length: 16 amino acids. CDR3 sequence: CASSLRCGDSGNTIYF. CDR3 nucleotides: TGTGCCAGCAGCTTACGTTGTGGCGACTCTGGAAACACCATATATTTT.

The CDR3 here is CASSPPGGDTGELFF. Written as DNA, the CDR3 is TGTGCCAGCTCACCCCCCGGCGGAGACACCGGGGAGCTGTTTTTT. V is TRBV18 and J is TRBJ2-2; D gene unclear. Trimming removed 3 bases from V and 3 bases from J, with 11 bases in between. The germline gives CDR1 KGHSH, CDR2 LQKENI. The CDR3 is 15 residues long.

The V call is TRBV29-1, the J call TRBJ2-7; weak D call: TRBD1 (6 bases). This CDR3 has 12 amino acids. CDR1 is SQVTM, CDR2 ANQGSEA, per germline. The V end lost 1 base, the J end lost 3 bases, and 7 bases lay between the germline ends. The CDR3 reads CSVEAQGYEQYF. The DNA for the CDR3 is TGCAGCGTTGAAGCACAGGGCTACGAGCAGTACTTC.

The sample holds a few counts of this clonotype. The CDR3 here is CSAVQDRVEETQYF. DNA for the CDR3: TGCAGTGCTGTACAAGACAGGGTTGAAGAGACCCAGTACTTC. The chain is built from TRBV20-1 and TRBJ2-5, with TRBD1 matching 7 bases. Germline V gene data show CDR1 as DFQATT and CDR2 as SNEGSKA (reference sequence). Losses at the gene ends were 5 bases for V and 3 bases for J; bases not matched to a gene: 9. The CDR3 consists of 14 residues.

There are many counts of this clonotype. The J gene is TRBJ2-1, the V gene TRBV5-1; possible D gene TRBD2, 6 bases. CDR3 length: 15 residues. Trimming left V 3 bases short and J 8 bases short, with 18 bases between. Per the germline V gene, CDR1 is SGHRS and CDR2 is YFSETQ. CDR3 sequence reads: CASSSSMGVADEQFF. In DNA, the CDR3 is TGCGCCAGCAGCTCCTCCATGGGGGTAGCGGATGAGCAGTTCTTC.

The rearrangement uses TRBV7-9 and TRBJ1-3, with D perhaps matching TRBD1 (6 bases). The CDR3 totals 15 residues. CDR1 and CDR2 (germline): SEHNR, FQNEAQ (reference sequence). Deletions cut 5 bases from V and 2 bases from J, with 13 bases between. In DNA, the CDR3 is TGTGCCAGCAGCACAAGGACAGTTGCTGGAAACACCATATATTTT. Amino acids: CASSTRTVAGNTIYF.

The chain uses TRBV7-9 and TRBJ2-7; TRBD1 agrees at 7 bases. Germline CDR1 is SEHNR and CDR2 is FQNEAQ (reference sequence). V lost 2 bases and J lost 2; bases outside the gene matches: 9. The CDR3 runs to 16 residues. CDR3 in DNA: TGTGCCAGCAGCTTACCGGACACAGGGGCACCCTACGAGCAGTACTTC. Its translation is CASSLPDTGAPYEQYF.

There are many counts of this clonotype. This rearrangement joins TRBV7-8 to TRBJ1-2; D gene uncertain. Trimming removed 2 bases from V and 8 bases from J, with 9 bases in between. Germline CDR1 reads SGHVS; CDR2 reads FQNEAQ. The CDR3 is made up of 12 amino acids. Written as DNA, the CDR3 is TGTGCCAGCAGCTTACCAATCCAGGGCTACACCTTC. Residues: CASSLPIQGYTF.

V is TRBV20-1 and J is TRBJ2-1, with a weak D call TRBD2 (6 bases). From germline, CDR1 is DFQATT and CDR2 SNEGSKA (reference sequence). Trimming stripped 6 bases from V and 7 bases from J, with 19 bases between. The CDR3 has 14 residues. The CDR3 region has the DNA TGCAGTGCGCCTAATCCGGGACTCCAGAATGAGCAGTTCTTC. Translation: CSAPNPGLQNEQFF.

This clonotype was seen at least ten times. J is TRBJ2-1 and V is TRBV27, with D uncertain. Trimming took off 3 bases at V and 5 bases at J, with 11 bases between the two ends. This CDR3 has 14 residues. From germline, CDR1 is MNHEY and CDR2 SMNVEV (reference sequence). CDR3 in amino acids: CASSLRPTHNEQFF. Here the CDR3 DNA reads TGTGCCAGCAGTTTGCGTCCTACACACAATGAGCAGTTCTTC.

This clonotype came up a few times. The chain is built from TRBV12-3 or TRBV12-4 and TRBJ1-2, with D perhaps matching TRBD1 (5 bases). Trimming stripped 3 bases from V and 0 bases from J, with 11 bases between. This CDR3 region has 15 residues. CDR3 coding DNA: TGTGCCAGCAGTTTTTCCCCGGGGCCTAACTATGGCTACACCTTC. Its protein is CASSFSPGPNYGYTF.

This clonotype was seen more than once but under ten times. Mismatch with germline at one junction end may stem from a read error. The chain couples TRBV7-7 to TRBJ2-2, with D possibly matching TRBD1 (6 bases). The CDR3 has 15 amino acids. Germline CDR1 reads SSHAT; CDR2 reads FNYEAQ (reference sequence). The CDR3 DNA follows: TGTGCTAGCAGCTTAACGGGCCAGACAGGCGGGGAGCTGTTTTTT. It specifies CASSLTGQTGGELFF. The whole variable domain, filled in from reference TRBV7-7 and TRBJ2-2, reads GAGVSQSPRYKVTKRGQDVTLRCDPISSHATLYWYQQALGQGPEFLTYFNYEAQPDKSGLPSDRFSAERPEGSISTLTIQRTEQRDSAMYRCASSLTGQTGGELFFGEGSRLTVL.

This clonotype came up a few times. The chain carries TRBV5-1 and TRBJ2-5, with 7 bases lining up with TRBD1. Per the germline V gene, CDR1 is SGHRS and CDR2 is YFSETQ. This CDR3 contains 16 residues. Unmatched junction bases numbered 12, after V lost 3 bases and J lost 4 bases. In DNA form, the CDR3 reads TGCGCCAGCAGCTACAGCCTAACAGGGGTAGCAGAGACCCAGTACTTC. Translation: CASSYSLTGVAETQYF. The full variable domain, its missing parts supplied by reference TRBV5-1 and TRBJ2-5, is KAGVTQTPRYLIKTRGQQVTLSCSPISGHRSVSWYQQTPGQGLQFLFEYFSETQRNKGNFPGRFSGRQFSNSRSEMNVSTLELGDSALYLCASSYSLTGVAETQYFGPGTRLLVL.

This clonotype was seen more than once but under ten times. The chain employs TRBV5-5 and TRBJ2-7; D is perhaps TRBD2 (6 bases). The CDR3 has 15 amino acids. CDR1 SGHKS and CDR2 YYEKEE come from the germline V gene (reference sequence). V was pared by 2 bases and J by 7 bases, with 19 bases between. CDR3 coding DNA: TGTGCCAGCAGCTTTCAGAACAGGCACCGGGGGGAGCAGTACTTC. It encodes CASSFQNRHRGEQYF.

This clonotype was found many times. The chain joins TRBV12-3 or TRBV12-4 to TRBJ1-2; D is ambiguous. The CDR3 is made up of 15 amino acids. V lost 5 bases and J 6 bases, leaving 19 bases between the germline ends. CDR3 protein: CASSGETEKSHGYTF. CDR3 sequence (DNA): TGTGCCAGCAGTGGCGAGACGGAGAAGTCCCATGGCTACACCTTC.

This clonotype was observed many times. The chain carries TRBV29-1 and TRBJ2-5; D call uncertain. CDR1 and CDR2 from the germline V gene are SQVTM and ANQGSEA. The V end was cut by 3 bases, the J end by 5 bases, with 7 bases between. The CDR3 loop spans 11 amino acids. Here the CDR3 reads CSVDSSETQYF. Here the CDR3 DNA reads TGCAGCGTTGACTCATCGGAGACCCAGTACTTC. The whole variable domain, remainder taken from reference TRBV29-1 and TRBJ2-5, is SAVISQKPSRDICQRGTSLTIQCQVDSQVTMMFWYRQQPGQSLTLIATANQGSEATYESGFVIDKFPISRPNLTFSTLTVSNMSPEDSSIYLCSVDSSETQYFGPGTRLLVL.

This clonotype was picked up many times. This sequence joins TRBV7-9 and TRBJ2-3, with D perhaps matching TRBD1 (5 bases). The CDR3 length is 16 residues. Trimming removed 4 bases at V and 1 base at J, with 15 bases between. In germline, CDR1 is SEHNR, CDR2 FQNEAQ (reference sequence). CDR3 sequence: CASSSPRGAGTDTQYF. Here the CDR3 DNA reads TGTGCCAGCAGCTCCCCAAGGGGTGCCGGCACAGATACGCAGTATTTT.

The table lists this clonotype with many counts. The junction departs from germline at one end; a sequencing error may be responsible. This sequence joins TRBV7-7 and TRBJ2-2; 10 bases are shared with TRBD1. The length of the CDR3 is 16 residues. CDR1 is SSHAT, CDR2 FNYEAQ, per germline (reference sequence). In DNA form, the CDR3 reads TGTGCTAGCAGCCTCGGGACAGGGGCGAACACCGGGGAGCTGTTTTTT. It codes for CASSLGTGANTGELFF.

Only a few counts were recorded for this clonotype. This chain uses TRBV28 with TRBJ1-5, with 8 bases that match TRBD1. CDR1 is MDHEN, CDR2 SYDVKM, per germline. J gave up 9 bases and V 6 bases, and 7 bases lay outside the gene matches. The CDR3 covers 13 residues. The CDR3 DNA reads as TGTGCCAGCAGCTGGACAGGGTCTGGGCCCCAGCATTTT. Protein sequence: CASSWTGSGPQHF.